This TCR beta chain was captured in a study of blood T cell repertoires in COVID-19. Study background: COVID-19 samples from acute and convalescent phases originated in the United States, Italy and Spain.

Using immunoSEQ multiplex PCR, the repertoire was profiled, and TCRdb retains in-frame clones only, with some absent. The sample yields roughly 110,000 clones, more than 70% seen once. The source of this sequence is a man aged 65-85 years with acute or convalescent COVID-19. Source material: peripheral blood.

CDR3 in amino acids: CASSQENRLAGEQYF. The CDR3, as DNA: TGCGCCAGCAGCCAAGAGAATAGGCTAGCGGGGGAGCAGTACTTC. V is TRBV4-1 and J is TRBJ2-7; 9 nucleotides line up with TRBD2. Germline V gene data show CDR1 as MGHRA and CDR2 as YSYEKL. The CDR3 spans 15 residues. V was clipped by 0 bases and J by 7 bases; unmatched bases: 7.